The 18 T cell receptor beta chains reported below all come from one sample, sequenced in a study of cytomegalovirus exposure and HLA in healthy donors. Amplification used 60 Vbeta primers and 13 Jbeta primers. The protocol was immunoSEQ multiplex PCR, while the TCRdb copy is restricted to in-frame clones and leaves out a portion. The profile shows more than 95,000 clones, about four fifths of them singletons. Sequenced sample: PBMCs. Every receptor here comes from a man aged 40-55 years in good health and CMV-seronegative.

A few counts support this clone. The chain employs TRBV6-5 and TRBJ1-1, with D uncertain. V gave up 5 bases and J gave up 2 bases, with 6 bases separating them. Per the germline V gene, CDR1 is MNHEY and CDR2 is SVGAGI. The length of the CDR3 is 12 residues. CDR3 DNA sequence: TGTGCCAGCAGTCGGTTTAACACTGAAGCTTTCTTT. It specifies CASSRFNTEAFF.

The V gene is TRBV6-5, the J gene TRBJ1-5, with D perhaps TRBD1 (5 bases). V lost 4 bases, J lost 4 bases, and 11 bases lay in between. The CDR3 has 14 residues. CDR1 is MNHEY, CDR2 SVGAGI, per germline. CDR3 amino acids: CASSSARANQPQHF. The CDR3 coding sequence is TGTGCCAGCAGTTCCGCCAGGGCGAATCAGCCCCAGCATTTT.

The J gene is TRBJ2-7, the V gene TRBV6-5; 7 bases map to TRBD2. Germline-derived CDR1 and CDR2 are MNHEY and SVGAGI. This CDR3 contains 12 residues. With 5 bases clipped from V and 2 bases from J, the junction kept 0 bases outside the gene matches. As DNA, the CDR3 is TGTGCCAGCAGTGGGGGGGCCTACGAGCAGTACTTC. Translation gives CASSGGAYEQYF.

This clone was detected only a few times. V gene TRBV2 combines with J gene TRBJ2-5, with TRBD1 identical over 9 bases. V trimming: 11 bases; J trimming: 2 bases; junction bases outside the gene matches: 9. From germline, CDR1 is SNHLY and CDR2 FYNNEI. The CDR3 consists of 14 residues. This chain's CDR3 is CAGPSGTGQETQYF. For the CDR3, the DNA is TGTGCCGGGCCCTCGGGGACAGGGCAAGAGACCCAGTACTTC.

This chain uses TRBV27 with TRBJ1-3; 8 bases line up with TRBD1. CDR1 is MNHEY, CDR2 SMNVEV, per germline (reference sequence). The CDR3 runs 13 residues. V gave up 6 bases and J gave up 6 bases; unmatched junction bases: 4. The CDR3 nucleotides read TGTGCCAGCAGGACGACAGGGGCAAACACCATATATTTT. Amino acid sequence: CASRTTGANTIYF.

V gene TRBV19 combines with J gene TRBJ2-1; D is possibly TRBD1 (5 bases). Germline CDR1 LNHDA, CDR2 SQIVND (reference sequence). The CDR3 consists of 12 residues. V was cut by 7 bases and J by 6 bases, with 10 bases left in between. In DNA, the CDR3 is TGTGCCAGTACCCGAACAGGCAATGAGCAGTTCTTC. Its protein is CASTRTGNEQFF.

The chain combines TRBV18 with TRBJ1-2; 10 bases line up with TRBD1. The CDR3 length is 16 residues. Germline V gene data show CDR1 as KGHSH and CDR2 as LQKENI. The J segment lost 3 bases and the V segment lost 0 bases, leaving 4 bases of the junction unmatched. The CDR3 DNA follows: TGTGCCAGCTCACCACCGGGACAGGGGCCTTACTATGGCTACACCTTC. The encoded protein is CASSPPGQGPYYGYTF.

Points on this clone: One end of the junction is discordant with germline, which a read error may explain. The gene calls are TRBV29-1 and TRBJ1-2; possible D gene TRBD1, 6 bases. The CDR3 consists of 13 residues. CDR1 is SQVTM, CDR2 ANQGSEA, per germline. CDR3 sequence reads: CSVSGQTNYGHTF. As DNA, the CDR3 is TGCAGCGTTTCGGGACAAACTAACTATGGCCACACCTTC.

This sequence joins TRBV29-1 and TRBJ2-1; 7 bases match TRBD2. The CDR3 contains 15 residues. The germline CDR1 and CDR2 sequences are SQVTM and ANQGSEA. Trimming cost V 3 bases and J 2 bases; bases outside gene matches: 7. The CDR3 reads CSVDGEGRAYNEQFF. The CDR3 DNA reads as TGCAGCGTTGACGGGGAGGGCAGAGCCTACAATGAGCAGTTCTTC.

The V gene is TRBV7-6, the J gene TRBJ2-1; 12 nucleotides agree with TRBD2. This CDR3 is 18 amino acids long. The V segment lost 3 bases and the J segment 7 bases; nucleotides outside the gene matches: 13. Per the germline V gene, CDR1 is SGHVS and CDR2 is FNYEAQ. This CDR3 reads CASSFPSLAGGPNNEQFF. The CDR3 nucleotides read TGTGCCAGCAGCTTTCCCAGCCTAGCGGGAGGGCCGAATAATGAGCAGTTCTTC.

This chain's CDR3 is CASSSQGSATNEKLFF. The DNA for the CDR3 is TGTGCCAGCAGCTCTCAGGGGTCAGCAACTAATGAAAAACTGTTTTTT. The chain carries TRBV7-9 and TRBJ1-4; possibly TRBD1 for D (6 bases). V was shortened by 4 bases and J by 0 bases, with 12 bases between the two germline ends. The CDR3 has 16 amino acids. Per the germline V gene, CDR1 is SEHNR and CDR2 is FQNEAQ (reference sequence).

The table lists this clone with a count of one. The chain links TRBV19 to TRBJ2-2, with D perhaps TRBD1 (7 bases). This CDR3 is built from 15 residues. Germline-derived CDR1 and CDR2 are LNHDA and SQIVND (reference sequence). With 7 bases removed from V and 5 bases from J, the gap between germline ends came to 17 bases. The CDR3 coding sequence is TGTGCCAGTAAAGTAGCACAGGGGAGGACCGGGGAGCTGTTTTTT. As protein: CASKVAQGRTGELFF. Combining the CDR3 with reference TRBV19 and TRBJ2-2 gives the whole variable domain DGGITQSPKYLFRKEGQNVTLSCEQNLNHDAMYWYRQDPGQGLRLIYYSQIVNDFQKGDIAEGYSVSREKKESFPLTVTSAQKNPTAFYLCASKVAQGRTGELFFGEGSRLTVL.

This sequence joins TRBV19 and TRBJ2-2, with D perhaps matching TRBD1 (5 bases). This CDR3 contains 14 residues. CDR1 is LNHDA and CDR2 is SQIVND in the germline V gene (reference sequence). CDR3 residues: CGVGPTENTGELFF. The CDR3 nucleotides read TGTGGCGTGGGGCCCACAGAAAACACCGGGGAGCTGTTTTTT.

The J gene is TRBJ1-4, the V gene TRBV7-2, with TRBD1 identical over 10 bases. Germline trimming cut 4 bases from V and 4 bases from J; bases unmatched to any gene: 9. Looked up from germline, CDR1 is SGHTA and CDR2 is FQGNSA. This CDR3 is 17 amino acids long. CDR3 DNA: TGTGCCAGCAGCTCGACAGGGGGCGGCGCCATTAATGAAAAACTGTTTTTT. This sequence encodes CASSSTGGGAINEKLFF. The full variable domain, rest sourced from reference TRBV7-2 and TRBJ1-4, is GAGVSQSPSNKVTEKGKDVELRCDPISGHTALYWYRQSLGQGLEFLIYFQGNSAPDKSGLPSDRFSAERTGGSVSTLTIQRTQQEDSAVYLCASSSTGGGAINEKLFFGSGTQLSVL.

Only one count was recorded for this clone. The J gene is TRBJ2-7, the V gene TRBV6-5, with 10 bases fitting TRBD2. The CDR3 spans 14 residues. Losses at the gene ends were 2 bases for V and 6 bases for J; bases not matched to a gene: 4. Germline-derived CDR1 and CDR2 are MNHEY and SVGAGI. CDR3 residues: CASSYVSSGGEQYF. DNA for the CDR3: TGTGCCAGCAGTTACGTGTCTAGCGGGGGCGAGCAGTACTTC.

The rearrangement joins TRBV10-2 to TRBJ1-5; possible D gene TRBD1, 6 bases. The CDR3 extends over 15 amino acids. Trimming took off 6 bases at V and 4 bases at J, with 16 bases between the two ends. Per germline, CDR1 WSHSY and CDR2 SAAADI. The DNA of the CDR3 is TGCGCCAGCAGACCCGGGACAACCGGGAATCAGCCCCAGCATTTT. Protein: CASRPGTTGNQPQHF.

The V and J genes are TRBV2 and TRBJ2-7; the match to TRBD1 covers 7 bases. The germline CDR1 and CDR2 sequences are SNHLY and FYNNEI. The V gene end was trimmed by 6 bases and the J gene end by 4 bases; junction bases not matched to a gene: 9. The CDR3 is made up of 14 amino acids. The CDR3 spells CASRNRDSLYEQYF. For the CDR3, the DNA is TGTGCCAGCAGGAACCGGGACAGCCTTTACGAGCAGTACTTC.

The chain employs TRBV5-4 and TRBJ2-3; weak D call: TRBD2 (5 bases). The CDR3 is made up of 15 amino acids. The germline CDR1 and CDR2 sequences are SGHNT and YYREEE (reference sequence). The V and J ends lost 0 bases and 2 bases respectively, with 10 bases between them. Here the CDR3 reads CASSLEAAVTDTQYF. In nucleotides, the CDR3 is TGTGCCAGCAGCTTGGAGGCAGCGGTCACAGATACGCAGTATTTT.